Listed below are T cell receptor beta chains from one sample, sequenced in a study of STAT5B mutations in CD4+ large granular lymphocyte leukemia. The method was immunoSEQ multiplex PCR; TCRdb's version includes in-frame clones alone and lacks a portion of them. The sample lists about 28,000 clones; roughly 77% were seen once. The sequencing sample was made of CD4+ T cells from blood buffy coats. Every receptor here comes from a human donor in good health. The CDR3 runs from the conserved cysteine through the conserved F or W. D genes are given only for firm matches. The size field is filled for only some rows; it gives once, few, many or a size class.

TRBD2	-	TRBJ2-2	TRBV4-3	TGCGCCAGCAGCCAAGATAGCCTAGCGGGAGCCGGGGAGCTGTTTTTT	CASSQDSLAGAGELFF
-	-	TRBJ1-4	TRBV4-3	TGCGCCAGCAGCCAAGCGGGCCTTCCCAAAGGGGAAAAACTGTTTTTT	CASSQAGLPKGEKLFF
TRBD2	-	TRBJ2-5	TRBV7-7	TGTGCTAGCAGCCCTCCCGGGGGGTGGACCCAGTACTTC	CASSPPGGWTQYF
-	few	TRBJ1-2	TRBV28	TGTGCCAGCAGTTTAAGTACCCTGGATGGCTACACCTTC	CASSLSTLDGYTF
-	-	TRBJ2-7	TRBV7-2	TGTGCCAGCAGCTTAGGTCAGCAGGGCCCCGAGCAGTACTTC	CASSLGQQGPEQYF
TRBD2	-	TRBJ2-5	TRBV14	TGTGCCAGCAGCCCTGGGACTAGCGGCCAAGAGACCCAGTACTTC	CASSPGTSGQETQYF
TRBD1	-	TRBJ1-5	TRBV7-2	TGTGCCAGCAGCTCAGAGGGACAGGGAAGCAATCAGCCCCAGCATTTT	CASSSEGQGSNQPQHF
TRBD2	-	TRBJ2-3	TRBV11-2	TGTGCCAGCAAACCGACGGCGGGAGGGGATACGCAGTATTTT	CASKPTAGGDTQYF
TRBD2	few	TRBJ2-1	TRBV2	TGTGCCAGCGGAGGGACTAGCGGGAGACCCAATGAGCAGTTCTTC	CASGGTSGRPNEQFF
TRBD2	-	TRBJ2-5	TRBV19	TGTGCCAGTAGTAAAACTAGCGGGAGATTACAAGAGACCCAGTACTTC	CASSKTSGRLQETQYF
-	-	TRBJ1-2	TRBV28	TGTGCCAGCAGTTTAAGCCCGGGTTTAGGCTATGGCTACACCTTC	CASSLSPGLGYGYTF
-	-	TRBJ1-5	TRBV28	TGTGCCAGCAGTTTCTCCAGGGTGGCTCAGCCCCAGCATTTT	CASSFSRVAQPQHF
-	-	TRBJ1-2	TRBV25-1	TGTGCCAGCAGTGGAACAGTAGCTAACTATGGCTACACCTTC	CASSGTVANYGYTF
TRBD2	-	TRBJ2-7	TRBV7-2	TGTGCCAGCAGCTTACCGGGACTAGCGGGAAAAGAGCAGTACTTC	CASSLPGLAGKEQYF
TRBD2	-	TRBJ2-1	TRBV30	TGTGCCTGGAGTGTCTTCTTACTAAGCCTAGCGGGAGACGGCAATGAGCAGTTCTTC	CAWSVFLLSLAGDGNEQFF
TRBD1	-	TRBJ1-6	TRBV2	TGTGCCAGCGCACAAGGGACAGGGGGCGGTAATTCACCCCTCCACTTT	CASAQGTGGGNSPLHF
-	-	TRBJ2-7	TRBV5-1	TGCGCCAGCAGCTCTACGGGTCTCTACTCCTACGAGCAGTACTTC	CASSSTGLYSYEQYF
TRBD2	-	TRBJ2-1	TRBV7-9	TGTGCCAGCCGTCCCCGGACTAGCGGGAGAAATGAGCAGTTCTTC	CASRPRTSGRNEQFF
TRBD1	-	TRBJ2-1	TRBV4-1	TGCGCCAGCAGCGAGACAGGGGACCTCTACAATGAGCAGTTCTTC	CASSETGDLYNEQFF
-	-	TRBJ1-5	TRBV19	TGTGCCAGTAGTCCCCTGAGAGGCAATCAGCCCCAGCATTTT	CASSPLRGNQPQHF
-	-	TRBJ2-7	TRBV5-1	TGCGCCAGCAGCTTGGCTATGGCGGGGCCCTACGAGCAGTACTTC	CASSLAMAGPYEQYF
-	-	TRBJ2-3	TRBV9	TGTGCCAGCAGCGTAGCCGGGAGCGGTACAGATACGCAGTATTTT	CASSVAGSGTDTQYF
-	-	TRBJ1-1	TRBV27	TGTGCCAGCAAAAATATAGGGCCCATTAACACTGAAGCTTTCTTT	CASKNIGPINTEAFF
-	-	TRBJ1-4	TRBV28	TGTGCCAGCAATAAATTAGAGCGGGGGGGAGAAAAACTGTTTTTT	CASNKLERGGEKLFF
-	-	TRBJ2-1	TRBV7-2	TGTGCCAGCAGCCTAGTAGGGATTGAGTACAATGAGCAGTTCTTC	CASSLVGIEYNEQFF